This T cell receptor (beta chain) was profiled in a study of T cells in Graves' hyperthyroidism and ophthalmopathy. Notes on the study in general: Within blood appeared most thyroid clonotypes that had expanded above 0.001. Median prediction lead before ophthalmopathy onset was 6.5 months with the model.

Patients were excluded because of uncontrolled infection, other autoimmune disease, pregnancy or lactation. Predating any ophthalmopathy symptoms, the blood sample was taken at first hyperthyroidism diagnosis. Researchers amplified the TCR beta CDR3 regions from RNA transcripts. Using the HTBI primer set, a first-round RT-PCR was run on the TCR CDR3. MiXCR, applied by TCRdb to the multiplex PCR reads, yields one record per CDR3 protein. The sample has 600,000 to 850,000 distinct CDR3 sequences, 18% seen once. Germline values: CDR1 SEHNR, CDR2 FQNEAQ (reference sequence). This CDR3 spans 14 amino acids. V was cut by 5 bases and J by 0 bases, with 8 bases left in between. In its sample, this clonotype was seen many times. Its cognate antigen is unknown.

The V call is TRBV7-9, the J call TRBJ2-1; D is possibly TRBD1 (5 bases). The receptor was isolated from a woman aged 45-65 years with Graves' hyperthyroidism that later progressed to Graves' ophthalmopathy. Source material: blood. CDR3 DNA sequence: TGTGCCAGCAGCCATGACAGCTCCTACAATGAGCAGTTCTTC. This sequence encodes CASSHDSSYNEQFF.